The 30 T cell receptor beta chains below were found in one sample sequenced in a study of T cell repertoires in cytomegalovirus infection. Their antigen targets remain unknown. TCRdb redid the calling of the reads with MiXCR, one entry per CDR3 protein. The table records under 450,000 distinct CDR3 sequences, roughly a third of them present only once. This material consisted of cultured PBMCs, taken from culture after CMV antigen stimulation. These receptors all stem from a human donor in good health (CMV status not recorded). Some clones in this sample may be carry-over from other donors' samples.

This chain links TRBV27 with TRBJ1-2, with a possible D match to TRBD1 (5 bases). V lost 5 bases and J 1 base, leaving 11 bases between the germline ends. There are 14 residues in the CDR3. Germline-derived CDR1 and CDR2 are MNHEY and SMNVEV (reference sequence). The CDR3 spells CASSLGAFNYGYTF. In nucleotides, the CDR3 is TGTGCCAGCAGTCTAGGGGCTTTTAACTATGGCTACACCTTC.

This chain connects TRBV10-3 to TRBJ2-7; no clear D. V was pared by 4 bases and J by 1 base, with 2 bases between. CDR3 size: 11 residues. Germline V gives CDR1 ENHRY, CDR2 SYGVKD. The CDR3 sequence: CAISVSYEQYF. CDR3 nucleotides: TGTGCCATCAGTGTGTCCTACGAGCAGTACTTC.

This chain uses TRBV7-9 with TRBJ1-1, with D hard to call. The CDR3 runs 12 residues. The germline V gene encodes CDR1 SEHNR and CDR2 FQNEAQ (reference sequence). The germline V and J ends were trimmed by 4 bases and 6 bases, with 9 bases remaining between them. As DNA, the CDR3 is TGTGCCAGCAGCTATGTGTTCTCTGAAGCTTTCTTT. Translating gives CASSYVFSEAFF.

The chain employs TRBV19 and TRBJ2-7; D call uncertain. The V gene lost 3 bases and the J gene lost 3 bases, with 9 bases spanning the gap. The germline V gene encodes CDR1 LNHDA and CDR2 SQIVND (reference sequence). This CDR3 spans 13 amino acids. The CDR3 spells CASSIGWGYEQYF. The CDR3 nucleotides are TGTGCCAGTAGTATCGGCTGGGGCTACGAGCAGTACTTC. Supplemented by reference TRBV19 and TRBJ2-7, the full variable domain reads DGGITQSPKYLFRKEGQNVTLSCEQNLNHDAMYWYRQDPGQGLRLIYYSQIVNDFQKGDIAEGYSVSREKKESFPLTVTSAQKNPTAFYLCASSIGWGYEQYFGPGTRLTVT.

This clonotype was seen a handful of times. The V gene is TRBV5-8, the J gene TRBJ2-1, with 12 nucleotides matching TRBD2. This CDR3 contains 17 residues. Germline V CDR1 and CDR2: SGHTS, YDEGEE. Germline trimming cut 3 bases from V and 6 bases from J; bases unmatched to any gene: 10. CDR3 sequence reads: CASSSHLLAGGGNEQFF. For the CDR3, the DNA is TGTGCCAGCAGCTCTCACCTACTAGCGGGAGGTGGCAATGAGCAGTTCTTC.

Ten or more counts support this clonotype. J is TRBJ1-5 and V is TRBV7-8; possible D gene TRBD1, 6 bases. Trimming shortened V by 1 base and J by 7 bases, and 14 bases separated the two germline ends. The germline CDR1 and CDR2 sequences are SGHVS and FQNEAQ. The CDR3 runs 15 residues. The CDR3 sequence is CASSLVYREDQPQHF. CDR3 nucleotide sequence: TGTGCCAGCAGCTTAGTTTACAGGGAGGACCAGCCCCAGCATTTT.

This clonotype was recorded a few times. V gene TRBV10-2 combines with J gene TRBJ2-7; D is uncertain. Between the trimmed V and J ends, which lost 0 bases and 4 bases, there was a span of 10 bases. Germline V CDR1 and CDR2: WSHSY, SAAADI. The CDR3 has 14 amino acids. The chain's CDR3 is CASSESVLGYEQYV. The CDR3 DNA reads as TGCGCCAGCAGTGAGTCTGTGCTAGGGTACGAGCAGTACGTC.

This clonotype has a count of ten or more. The gene calls are TRBV7-2 and TRBJ1-5; 9 positions agree with TRBD1. The ends lost 2 bases at V and 1 base at J; junction bases unmatched: 6. The V gene's germline CDR1 is SGHTA and CDR2 FQGNSA. The CDR3 totals 17 residues. The CDR3 protein is CASSLWGTGNSNQPQHF. Written as DNA, the CDR3 is TGTGCCAGCAGCTTATGGGGGACAGGGAACAGCAATCAGCCCCAGCATTTT. Full variable domain (outside the CDR3, taken from reference TRBV7-2 and TRBJ1-5): GAGVSQSPSNKVTEKGKDVELRCDPISGHTALYWYRQSLGQGLEFLIYFQGNSAPDKSGLPSDRFSAERTGGSVSTLTIQRTQQEDSAVYLCASSLWGTGNSNQPQHFGDGTRLSIL.

This clonotype was found many times. The chain has TRBV7-6 and TRBJ2-1, with 9 bases fitting TRBD1. The trim removed 4 bases at V and 6 bases at J, leaving 4 bases unmatched. Germline CDR1 and CDR2: SGHVS and FNYEAQ. This CDR3 is 14 amino acids long. Here the CDR3 DNA reads TGTGCCAGCAGCTGGGGACAGGGTCTCAATGAGCAGTTCTTC. Protein: CASSWGQGLNEQFF.

This clonotype was counted a few times. The chain couples TRBV6-1 to TRBJ1-2, with D perhaps matching TRBD1 (6 bases). Trimming pared 6 bases from V and 6 bases from J, leaving 20 bases between. CDR1 and CDR2 from the germline V gene are MNHNS and SASEGT. The CDR3 has 15 amino acids. The CDR3 DNA sequence: TGTGCCAGCAGACAAGCTGGGGGCTTGGTCGATGGCTACACCTTC. Its protein product is CASRQAGGLVDGYTF.

Only a few counts were recorded for this clonotype. CDR3 sequence reads: CASSSRDFYTEAFF. Written as DNA, the CDR3 is TGTGCCAGCAGCTCCCGGGACTTCTATACTGAAGCTTTCTTT. The chain has TRBV7-2 and TRBJ1-1, with D perhaps TRBD1 (5 bases). Trimming took off 4 bases at V and 5 bases at J, with 14 bases between the two ends. The CDR3 contains 14 residues. Germline V gene data show CDR1 as SGHTA and CDR2 as FQGNSA.

The rearrangement joins TRBV28 to TRBJ2-5; maybe TRBD2 (5 bases). V was clipped by 3 bases and J by 3 bases, with 17 bases between them. CDR3 length: 16 amino acids. Germline values: CDR1 MDHEN, CDR2 SYDVKM. The CDR3 bases are TGTGCCAGCAGTTTTCATCGATTCGGGATCGAAGAGACCCAGTACTTC. This codes for CASSFHRFGIEETQYF. Looking up the rest from reference TRBV28 and TRBJ2-5 gives the full variable domain: DVKVTQSSRYLVKRTGEKVFLECVQDMDHENMFWYRQDPGLGLRLIYFSYDVKMKEKGDIPEGYSVSREKKERFSLILESASTNQTSMYLCASSFHRFGIEETQYFGPGTRLLVL.

This clonotype was counted between two and nine times. This rearrangement joins TRBV14 to TRBJ2-1; D unresolved. Per germline, CDR1 SGHDN and CDR2 FVKESK. V lost 3 bases, J lost 8 bases, and 8 bases lay in between. The CDR3 loop spans 12 amino acids. As DNA, the CDR3 is TGTGCCAGCAGCCACCAAACCCATGAGCAGTTCTTC. It is translated as CASSHQTHEQFF. Looking up the rest from reference TRBV14 and TRBJ2-1 gives the full variable domain: EAGVTQFPSHSVIEKGQTVTLRCDPISGHDNLYWYRRVMGKEIKFLLHFVKESKQDESGMPNNRFLAERTGGTYSTLKVQPAELEDSGVYFCASSHQTHEQFFGPGTRLTVL.

This clonotype appeared many times. The CDR3 coding sequence is TGTGCCAGCAGCCAATGGGGGCCTAGCGGGCCTTACAATGAGCAGTTCTTC. It yields the protein CASSQWGPSGPYNEQFF. This chain connects TRBV7-2 to TRBJ2-1; TRBD2 matches 8 bases. Germline V gene data show CDR1 as SGHTA and CDR2 as FQGNSA. This CDR3 has 17 residues. V lost 5 bases, J lost 4 bases, and 13 bases stayed unmatched.

This clonotype was detected only a few times. The chain is built from TRBV27 and TRBJ2-1; TRBD2 matches at 11 bases. Germline V gene sequence: CDR1 MNHEY, CDR2 SMNVEV (reference sequence). V lost 5 bases, J lost 4 bases, and 7 bases stayed unmatched. The CDR3 spans 16 residues. The CDR3 sequence: CASSLLAGGMYNEQFF. Here the CDR3 DNA reads TGTGCCAGCAGTCTTCTAGCGGGAGGAATGTACAATGAGCAGTTCTTC.

V and J are TRBV9 and TRBJ2-7, with 8 bases lining up with TRBD2. CDR1 and CDR2 from the germline V gene are SGDLS and YYNGEE. V trimming: 4 bases; J trimming: 6 bases; junction bases outside the gene matches: 9. This CDR3 spans 14 amino acids. CDR3 protein: CASSFGLAPSEQYV. CDR3 nucleotides: TGTGCCAGCAGCTTCGGACTAGCCCCTTCCGAGCAGTACGTC.

V usage is TRBV11-3 and J usage is TRBJ2-2; D call uncertain. The CDR3 length is 14 residues. Trimming cost V 1 base and J 6 bases, with 9 bases left between them. Germline V gene lookup returns CDR1 SGHNT and CDR2 YENEEA. This CDR3 reads CASSLGTGAGELFF. The CDR3 DNA follows: TGTGCCAGCAGCTTAGGGACCGGCGCCGGGGAGCTGTTTTTT.

This clonotype was seen a handful of times. The CDR3 region is CSARQGATNTEAFF. For the CDR3, the DNA is TGCAGTGCCAGACAGGGGGCTACGAACACTGAAGCTTTCTTT. The rearrangement joins TRBV20-1 to TRBJ1-1; 10 nucleotides match TRBD1. CDR3 length: 14 amino acids. Germline V gene lookup returns CDR1 DFQATT and CDR2 SNEGSKA (reference sequence). V gave up 6 bases and J gave up 1 base; unmatched junction bases: 5.

This clonotype showed up just a few times. The rearrangement links TRBV25-1 to TRBJ2-1, with 8 positions matching TRBD2. Trimming at V came to 8 bases and at J to 6 bases, leaving 6 bases not matched to a gene. Germline CDR1 and CDR2: MGHDK and SYGVNS. This CDR3 spans 13 amino acids. In nucleotides, the CDR3 is TGTGCCAGCCATAGCGGGACTGGCAATGAGCAGTTCTTC. Translating gives CASHSGTGNEQFF.

The chain has TRBV7-2 and TRBJ2-7, with D tentatively TRBD2 (6 bases). The CDR3 is made up of 13 amino acids. V lost 7 bases, J lost 3 bases, and 13 bases lay in between. Germline V gene data show CDR1 as SGHTA and CDR2 as FQGNSA. CDR3: CASMQSGSYEQYF. In DNA form, the CDR3 reads TGTGCCAGCATGCAATCCGGGAGCTACGAGCAGTACTTC.

This clonotype was recorded only once. The CDR3 sequence: CASSEVRSSYEQYF. DNA of the CDR3: TGTGCCAGCAGTGAAGTCAGAAGCTCCTACGAGCAGTACTTC. The chain joins TRBV2 to TRBJ2-7, with D hard to call. Deletions cut 1 base from V and 0 bases from J, with 7 bases between. Germline CDR1 is SNHLY and CDR2 is FYNNEI. The CDR3 is 14 amino acids. The full variable domain, with the rest looked up from reference TRBV2 and TRBJ2-7, is EPEVTQTPSHQVTQMGQEVILRCVPISNHLYFYWYRQILGQKVEFLVSFYNNEISEKSEIFDDQFSVERPDGSNFTLKIRSTKLEDSAMYFCASSEVRSSYEQYFGPGTRLTVT.

This sequence joins TRBV27 and TRBJ1-3, with a weak D call TRBD1 (5 bases). Germline CDR1 is MNHEY and CDR2 is SMNVEV (reference sequence). The CDR3 sequence is 15 residues long. V lost 2 bases and J lost 4, with 12 bases in between. CDR3 sequence reads: CASSLKGWGGNTIYF. The CDR3 coding sequence is TGTGCCAGCAGTTTAAAAGGGTGGGGGGGAAACACCATATATTTT.

This clonotype was seen only a few times. An end of the junction does not agree with germline; a read error may underlie this. This chain uses TRBV6-1 with TRBJ1-1; no clear D. The CDR3 runs 12 residues. Per the germline V gene, CDR1 is MNHNS and CDR2 is SASEGT. The CDR3 bases are TGTGCCAGCACCGGGTCGGTTCCCGAAGGTTTCTTT. The encoded protein is CASTGSVPEGFF.

J is TRBJ2-7 and V is TRBV15, with D perhaps TRBD1 (5 bases). The CDR3 covers 13 residues. CDR1 and CDR2 from the germline V gene are LNHNV and YYDKDF (reference sequence). Deletions cut 6 bases from V and 6 bases from J, with 15 bases between. CDR3 protein: CATRGWGGSEQYV. The CDR3 coding sequence is TGTGCCACCAGAGGTTGGGGCGGATCCGAGCAGTACGTC.

The V gene is TRBV12-3 or TRBV12-4, the J gene TRBJ1-2, with D unresolved. The CDR3 is 13 residues long. V was pared by 3 bases and J by 8 bases, with 13 bases between. CDR3 DNA sequence: TGTGCCAGCAGTTTCTCCCAGAAGGGCGGCTACACCTTC. Translating it yields CASSFSQKGGYTF.

A few counts support this clonotype. This chain uses TRBV12-3 or TRBV12-4 with TRBJ1-5; 7 nucleotides line up with TRBD1. The CDR3 contains 15 residues. Trimming cost V 4 bases and J 4 bases; bases outside gene matches: 7. The CDR3, as DNA: TGTGCCAGCAGTTCCCGGGACAGCTCAAATCAGCCCCAGCATTTT. Its protein product is CASSSRDSSNQPQHF.

The chain carries TRBV6-1 and TRBJ1-5; D gene ambiguous. V lost 6 bases to trimming and J lost 2 bases, with 17 bases between them. CDR3 size: 16 residues. Germline CDR1 MNHNS, CDR2 SASEGT. CDR3 bases: TGTGCCAGCAGCAAACCGGACGGGGAGGGCAATCAGCCCCAGCATTTT. It specifies CASSKPDGEGNQPQHF.

Remarks on this clonotype: In this CDR3 the conserved last residue, phenylalanine or tryptophan, is missing, so a read error is likely. This sequence joins TRBV14 and TRBJ2-5, with no clear D. The CDR3 is made up of 17 amino acids. V lost 0 bases, J lost 5 bases, and 19 bases lay in between. Per germline, CDR1 SGHDN and CDR2 FVKESK. This chain's CDR3 is CASSQELAASHWETQYL. CDR3 DNA sequence: TGTGCCAGCAGCCAAGAATTGGCCGCGAGTCATTGGGAGACCCAGTACTTA.

In this sample, this clonotype turned up a few times. The V call is TRBV19, the J call TRBJ2-3, with 10 bases identical to TRBD2. The CDR3 has 19 amino acids. Germline CDR1 is LNHDA and CDR2 is SQIVND (reference sequence). With V trimmed by 5 bases and J by 5 bases, 19 bases remained unmatched. Here the CDR3 DNA reads TGTGCCAGTAGTCCCTATCCGACTAGCGGGCCTCGAACGCGAGATACGCAGTATTTT. Translation gives CASSPYPTSGPRTRDTQYF.

This clonotype has just a few counts. V gene TRBV19 combines with J gene TRBJ1-5, with D possibly being TRBD1 (6 bases). Between the trimmed V and J ends, which lost 5 bases and 7 bases, there was a span of 12 bases. This CDR3 is built from 13 residues. From germline, CDR1 is LNHDA and CDR2 SQIVND (reference sequence). The CDR3 sequence: CASSGSGDQPQHF. DNA for the CDR3: TGTGCCAGTAGTGGGTCAGGGGACCAGCCCCAGCATTTT.